Sequencing of this T cell receptor (beta chain) was carried out in a study of OX40 agonist ivuxolimab in advanced cancers. The method was immunoSEQ multiplex PCR; TCRdb's version includes in-frame clones alone and lacks a portion of them. The sample lists 60,000 to 75,000 clones, around 83% occurring once. This CDR3 has 15 amino acids. The V segment lost 4 bases and the J segment 0 bases; nucleotides outside the gene matches: 2. CDR1 and CDR2 (germline): LGHNA, YNFKEQ. The chain couples TRBV4-2 to TRBJ2-5; 10 bases match TRBD2. The receptor was isolated from an adult with an advanced solid tumor such as melanoma, head and neck, liver or kidney cancer. The sample was CD4+ or CD8+ T cells sorted from blood, taken in a trial of the OX40 agonist ivuxolimab. CDR3 DNA: TGTGCCAGCAGCCCGCTAGCGGGGGACCAAGAGACCCAGTACTTC. Translated: CASSPLAGDQETQYF.